These 28 T cell receptor beta chains originate from one sample sequenced in a study of cytomegalovirus exposure and HLA in healthy donors. Produced via immunoSEQ multiplex PCR; TCRdb's table is partial and in-frame only. This table has about 220,000 clones, about 93% appearing once. What was sequenced was PBMCs. Receptor source: a woman aged 18-29 years in good health and CMV-seronegative.

This clone was found once. The same CDR3 can be traced to other DNA sequences in this sample. The CDR3 spells CASSPGLAGVAYEQYF. The CDR3 DNA follows: TGCGCCAGCAGCCCGGGGCTAGCGGGAGTAGCCTACGAGCAGTACTTC. This sequence joins TRBV5-1 and TRBJ2-7, with 10 nucleotides matching TRBD2. Germline CDR1 reads SGHRS; CDR2 reads YFSETQ. CDR3 length: 16 residues. The V and J ends lost 4 bases and 2 bases, in that order; junction bases with no gene match: 9. The full variable domain, its missing parts supplied by reference TRBV5-1 and TRBJ2-7, is KAGVTQTPRYLIKTRGQQVTLSCSPISGHRSVSWYQQTPGQGLQFLFEYFSETQRNKGNFPGRFSGRQFSNSRSEMNVSTLELGDSALYLCASSPGLAGVAYEQYFGPGTRLTVT.

This chain uses TRBV30 with TRBJ1-2, with D possibly TRBD1 on 5 matching bases. This CDR3 region has 12 residues. Germline CDR1 GTSNPN, CDR2 SVGIG (reference sequence). V dropped 5 bases and J dropped 0 bases, with 7 bases sitting between them. CDR3 residues: CAWQGANYGYTF. The CDR3 DNA sequence: TGTGCCTGGCAGGGCGCTAACTATGGCTACACCTTC.

The rearrangement links TRBV7-3 to TRBJ1-6, with unresolved D. The CDR3 covers 14 residues. Germline loops: CDR1 SGHTA, CDR2 FQGTGA. V lost 2 bases and J lost 4, with 6 bases in between. CDR3 protein: CASSLDGYNSPLHF. CDR3 coding DNA: TGTGCCAGCAGCTTAGACGGGTATAATTCACCCCTCCACTTT.

The chain carries TRBV30 and TRBJ2-3; 7 nucleotides agree with TRBD2. V gave up 0 bases and J gave up 6 bases; unmatched junction bases: 15. In germline, CDR1 is GTSNPN, CDR2 SVGIG (reference sequence). CDR3 length: 17 residues. The CDR3 region is CAWSVASGTTMRDTQYF. The CDR3 region has the DNA TGTGCCTGGAGTGTTGCTAGCGGAACTACCATGAGGGATACGCAGTATTTT. The full variable domain, completed using reference TRBV30 and TRBJ2-3, is SQTIHQWPATLVQPVGSPLSLECTVEGTSNPNLYWYRQAAGRGLQLLFYSVGIGQISSEVPQNLSASRPQDRQFILSSKKLLLSDSGFYLCAWSVASGTTMRDTQYFGPGTRLTVL.

The rearrangement uses TRBV18 and TRBJ1-1, with 7 bases matching TRBD1. J was trimmed by 0 bases and V by 2 bases; bases with no gene match: 6. The V gene's germline CDR1 is KGHSH and CDR2 LQKENI. The CDR3 is made up of 16 amino acids. The CDR3 nucleotides are TGTGCCAGCTCACCATTACTGACAGGGTTGAACACTGAAGCTTTCTTT. It yields the protein CASSPLLTGLNTEAFF.

CDR3 nucleotides: TGTGCCAGCAGTTACCGGGGGTTTGAAGCTTTCTTT. Encoded protein: CASSYRGFEAFF. The chain couples TRBV6-5 to TRBJ1-1; tentatively, D is TRBD1 (5 bases). The CDR3 has 12 residues. V shed 2 bases and J shed 7 bases, with 8 bases lying between them. Looked up from germline, CDR1 is MNHEY and CDR2 is SVGAGI.

The rearrangement links TRBV19 to TRBJ1-5; D is possibly TRBD1 (5 bases). CDR1 and CDR2 from the germline V gene are LNHDA and SQIVND (reference sequence). CDR3 length: 15 amino acids. V lost 1 base, J lost 1 base, and 8 bases lay in between. This CDR3 is CASSIGRVSNQPQHF. The CDR3 bases are TGTGCCAGTAGTATAGGCAGGGTGAGCAATCAGCCCCAGCATTTT.

This clone came up a few times. This chain links TRBV19 with TRBJ2-3; 8 positions match TRBD2. After removal of 2 bases from V and 5 bases from J, the junction contained 12 bases not matched to a gene. Germline V gene lookup returns CDR1 LNHDA and CDR2 SQIVND (reference sequence). The CDR3 sequence is 17 residues long. CDR3 bases: TGTGCCAGTAGTATAATCAGGGCGGGGGGACGCGGAGATACGCAGTATTTT. Its translation is CASSIIRAGGRGDTQYF.

The chain couples TRBV19 to TRBJ2-7; 7 bases map to TRBD1. Germline V gene sequence: CDR1 LNHDA, CDR2 SQIVND (reference sequence). CDR3 length equals 12 residues. Losses at the gene ends were 9 bases for V and 2 bases for J; bases not matched to a gene: 4. CDR3 DNA: TGTGCCAGCCTCGGACAGGCCTACGAGCAGTACTTC. It is translated as CASLGQAYEQYF.

J is TRBJ2-1 and V is TRBV10-1; D gene ambiguous. Germline loops: CDR1 WNHNN, CDR2 SYGVQD (reference sequence). The ends were cut back, 2 bases at V and 0 bases at J, with 11 bases in the middle. The CDR3 spans 16 residues. The CDR3: CASSESHVNSYNEQFF. Written as DNA, the CDR3 is TGCGCCAGCAGTGAGAGCCACGTGAACTCCTACAATGAGCAGTTCTTC.

This clone turned up a few times. The CDR3 DNA sequence: TGTGCCAGCAGCGAGGGGGTAAACGGGGAGACCCAGTACTTC. This codes for CASSEGVNGETQYF. The chain recombines TRBV5-8 with TRBJ2-5; D may be TRBD1 (6 bases). In germline, CDR1 is SGHTS, CDR2 YDEGEE. V lost 4 bases to trimming and J lost 5 bases, with 15 bases between them. The CDR3 contains 14 residues.

The rearrangement joins TRBV12-5 to TRBJ2-2, with 9 positions matching TRBD2. After removal of 6 bases from V and 0 bases from J, the junction contained 14 bases not matched to a gene. From germline, CDR1 is LGHNT and CDR2 FRNRAP. The CDR3 covers 19 residues. The CDR3, as DNA: TGTGCTAGTGGCCCGAATTGGGCTAGCGGGACTCCGAACACCGGGGAGCTGTTTTTT. Translation: CASGPNWASGTPNTGELFF. Based on the CDR3 plus reference TRBV12-5 and TRBJ2-2, the full variable domain is DARVTQTPRHKVTEMGQEVTMRCQPILGHNTVFWYRQTMMQGLELLAYFRNRAPLDDSGMPKDRFSAEMPDATLATLKIQPSEPRDSAVYFCASGPNWASGTPNTGELFFGEGSRLTVL.

The chain has TRBV5-1 and TRBJ1-2, with 9 bases matching TRBD1. Germline V gives CDR1 SGHRS, CDR2 YFSETQ. J lost 3 bases, V lost 0 bases, and 6 bases had no gene match. This CDR3 contains 16 residues. The CDR3 nucleotides are TGCGCCAGCAGCTTGGAAAAACAGGGGGCTGACTATGGCTACACCTTC. Its protein product is CASSLEKQGADYGYTF.

The chain combines TRBV25-1 with TRBJ2-7; D gene uncertain. The CDR3 length is 14 residues. From germline, CDR1 is MGHDK and CDR2 SYGVNS. V dropped 5 bases and J dropped 3 bases, with 14 bases sitting between them. CDR3 nucleotides: TGTGCCAGCAGTAGAAACTTCTTAAACTACGAGCAGTACTTC. Encoded protein: CASSRNFLNYEQYF.

This chain connects TRBV19 to TRBJ2-7, with D perhaps matching TRBD1 (6 bases). The germline V gene has CDR1 LNHDA and CDR2 SQIVND (reference sequence). This CDR3 region has 14 residues. The V end lost 4 bases, the J end lost 3 bases, and 13 bases lay between the germline ends. The CDR3 nucleotides are TGTGCCAGTAGTACCCAGGGGCTTAACTACGAGCAGTACTTC. Translation gives CASSTQGLNYEQYF.

This chain connects TRBV28 to TRBJ2-2; tentatively, D is TRBD2 (6 bases). CDR1 is MDHEN, CDR2 SYDVKM, per germline. Trimming took off 2 bases at V and 6 bases at J, with 7 bases between the two ends. The CDR3 is 13 residues long. CDR3 amino acids: CASSLTSPGELFF. The CDR3 nucleotides are TGTGCCAGCAGTTTAACTAGCCCCGGGGAGCTGTTTTTT. The full variable domain, in which reference TRBV28 and TRBJ2-2 provide the parts outside the CDR3, is DVKVTQSSRYLVKRTGEKVFLECVQDMDHENMFWYRQDPGLGLRLIYFSYDVKMKEKGDIPEGYSVSREKKERFSLILESASTNQTSMYLCASSLTSPGELFFGEGSRLTVL.

This chain joins TRBV18 and TRBJ1-1; TRBD1 is a possible D gene (6 bases). The V gene lost 5 bases and the J gene lost 0 bases, with 19 bases spanning the gap. Germline V gene sequence: CDR1 KGHSH, CDR2 LQKENI. The CDR3 covers 17 residues. The CDR3 bases are TGTGCCAGCTCATCCGGACTGGACAGAACTATGAACACTGAAGCTTTCTTT. This sequence encodes CASSSGLDRTMNTEAFF. The full variable domain, in which reference TRBV18 and TRBJ1-1 provide the parts outside the CDR3, is NAGVMQNPRHLVRRRGQEARLRCSPMKGHSHVYWYRQLPEEGLKFMVYLQKENIIDESGMPKERFSAEFPKEGPSILRIQQVVRGDSAAYFCASSSGLDRTMNTEAFFGQGTRLTVV.

The chain employs TRBV2 and TRBJ2-2, with D maybe TRBD1 (6 bases). CDR3 length: 14 amino acids. Trimming pared 7 bases from V and 3 bases from J, leaving 12 bases between. Germline V gives CDR1 SNHLY, CDR2 FYNNEI. Here the CDR3 reads CASNRVPDTGELFF. The CDR3 DNA reads TGTGCCAGCAACAGGGTTCCGGACACCGGGGAGCTGTTTTTT.

The rearrangement uses TRBV5-4 and TRBJ2-7; possibly TRBD2 for D (7 bases). Germline V gene data show CDR1 as SGHNT and CDR2 as YYREEE (reference sequence). CDR3 size: 15 residues. V was cut by 4 bases and J by 3 bases, with 17 bases left in between. The CDR3 reads CASSNREGLNYEQYF. The CDR3 DNA reads as TGTGCCAGCAGCAACAGGGAGGGCTTAAACTACGAGCAGTACTTC.

The chain couples TRBV6-6 to TRBJ2-7; 7 bases agree with TRBD1. Per germline, CDR1 MNHNY and CDR2 SVGAGI (reference sequence). Trimming took 2 bases from V and 3 from J; bases not matched to a gene: 4. This CDR3 comprises 14 residues. The CDR3 region has the DNA TGTGCCAGCAGTTACGAAGACAGGGACTACGAGCAGTACTTC. This sequence encodes CASSYEDRDYEQYF.

The J gene is TRBJ2-1, the V gene TRBV12-1; the listed D gene, TRBD1, was not tested against the DNA. TRBV12-1 is labeled a pseudogene. This CDR3 comprises 17 residues. The CDR3 loop is CASSPLKTGRTNNEQFF. The CDR3 nucleotides read TGTGCCAGCAGCCCCCTGAAAACTGGGCGGACAAACAATGAGCAGTTCTTC.

This chain connects TRBV4-1 to TRBJ1-4; 10 bases are shared with TRBD1. With V trimmed by 6 bases and J by 8 bases, 15 bases remained unmatched. This CDR3 contains 17 residues. CDR1 MGHRA and CDR2 YSYEKL come from the germline V gene. CDR3 in amino acids: CASRPSRDRGKDEKLFF. CDR3 bases: TGCGCCAGCAGACCGTCCCGGGACAGGGGCAAGGACGAAAAACTGTTTTTT.

The V call is TRBV29-1, the J call TRBJ2-2; TRBD1 matches at 11 bases. Germline V gene sequence: CDR1 SQVTM, CDR2 ANQGSEA. Trimming took 6 bases from V and 7 from J; bases not matched to a gene: 4. This CDR3 is built from 13 residues. CDR3 sequence (DNA): TGCAGCGTCCGGACAGGGGGCGTCGGGGAGCTGTTTTTT. It is translated as CSVRTGGVGELFF.

The chain has TRBV5-4 and TRBJ1-5; TRBD1 aligns across 7 bases. The length of the CDR3 is 14 residues. Germline V CDR1 and CDR2: SGHNT, YYREEE (reference sequence). V lost 2 bases and J lost 4; bases outside the gene matches: 3. The CDR3 loop reads CASSLRGPNQPQHF. The CDR3 DNA sequence: TGTGCCAGCAGCTTAAGGGGGCCAAATCAGCCCCAGCATTTT.

This chain links TRBV7-8 with TRBJ1-2; D remains ambiguous. The length of the CDR3 is 15 residues. Deletions cut 2 bases from V and 8 bases from J, with 18 bases between. From germline, CDR1 is SGHVS and CDR2 FQNEAQ. The CDR3 spells CASSLRRDSLRGYTF. The CDR3 nucleotides are TGTGCCAGCAGCTTACGCCGGGATAGTCTGCGGGGCTACACCTTC. Based on the CDR3 plus reference TRBV7-8 and TRBJ1-2, the full variable domain is GAGVSQSPRYKVAKRGQDVALRCDPISGHVSLFWYQQALGQGPEFLTYFQNEAQLDKSGLPSDRFFAERPEGSVSTLKIQRTQQEDSAVYLCASSLRRDSLRGYTFGSGTRLTVV.

The V gene is TRBV11-2, the J gene TRBJ2-2; maybe TRBD1 (5 bases). V was clipped by 5 bases and J by 5 bases, with 9 bases between them. The CDR3 consists of 13 residues. In germline, CDR1 is SGHAT, CDR2 FQNNGV. The CDR3, as DNA: TGTGCCAGCAGCGACAGAATGACCGGGGAGCTGTTTTTT. Translating gives CASSDRMTGELFF. The full variable domain, rest sourced from reference TRBV11-2 and TRBJ2-2, is EAGVAQSPRYKIIEKRQSVAFWCNPISGHATLYWYQQILGQGPKLLIQFQNNGVVDDSQLPKDRFSAERLKGVDSTLKIQPAKLEDSAVYLCASSDRMTGELFFGEGSRLTVL.

The chain joins TRBV10-3 to TRBJ2-2; 7 positions match TRBD1. This CDR3 has 17 residues. Germline V gene lookup returns CDR1 ENHRY and CDR2 SYGVKD. The ends lost 0 bases at V and 4 bases at J; junction bases unmatched: 8. The CDR3 spells CAISESIDRVGTGELFF. The DNA of the CDR3 is TGTGCCATCAGTGAGTCGATTGACAGGGTTGGCACCGGGGAGCTGTTTTTT.

V and J are TRBV6-1 and TRBJ1-2; D remains unclear. Germline V gene data show CDR1 as MNHNS and CDR2 as SASEGT. V was trimmed by 6 bases and J by 2 bases, leaving 7 bases between them. The CDR3 is made up of 12 amino acids. The CDR3 is CASRPGNYGYTF. For the CDR3, the DNA is TGTGCCAGCAGGCCGGGGAACTATGGCTACACCTTC.